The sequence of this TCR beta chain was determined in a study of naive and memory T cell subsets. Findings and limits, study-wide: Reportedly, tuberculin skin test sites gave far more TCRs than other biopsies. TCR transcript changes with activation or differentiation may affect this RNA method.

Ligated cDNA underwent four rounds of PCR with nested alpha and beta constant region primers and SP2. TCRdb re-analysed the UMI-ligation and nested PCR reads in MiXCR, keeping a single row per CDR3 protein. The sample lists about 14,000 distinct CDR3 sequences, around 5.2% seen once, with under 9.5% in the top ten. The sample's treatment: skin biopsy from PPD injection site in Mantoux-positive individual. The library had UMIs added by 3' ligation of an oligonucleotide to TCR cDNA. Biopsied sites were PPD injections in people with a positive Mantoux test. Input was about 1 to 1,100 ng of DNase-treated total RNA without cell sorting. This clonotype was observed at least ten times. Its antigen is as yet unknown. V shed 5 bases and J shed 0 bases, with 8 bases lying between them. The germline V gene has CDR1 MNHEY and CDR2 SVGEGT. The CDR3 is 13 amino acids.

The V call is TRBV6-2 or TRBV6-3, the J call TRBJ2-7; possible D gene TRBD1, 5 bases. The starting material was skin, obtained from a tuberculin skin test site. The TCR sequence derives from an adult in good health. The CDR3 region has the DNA TGTGCCAGCAGTATAGACAGCTCCTACGAGCAGTACTTC. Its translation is CASSIDSSYEQYF.